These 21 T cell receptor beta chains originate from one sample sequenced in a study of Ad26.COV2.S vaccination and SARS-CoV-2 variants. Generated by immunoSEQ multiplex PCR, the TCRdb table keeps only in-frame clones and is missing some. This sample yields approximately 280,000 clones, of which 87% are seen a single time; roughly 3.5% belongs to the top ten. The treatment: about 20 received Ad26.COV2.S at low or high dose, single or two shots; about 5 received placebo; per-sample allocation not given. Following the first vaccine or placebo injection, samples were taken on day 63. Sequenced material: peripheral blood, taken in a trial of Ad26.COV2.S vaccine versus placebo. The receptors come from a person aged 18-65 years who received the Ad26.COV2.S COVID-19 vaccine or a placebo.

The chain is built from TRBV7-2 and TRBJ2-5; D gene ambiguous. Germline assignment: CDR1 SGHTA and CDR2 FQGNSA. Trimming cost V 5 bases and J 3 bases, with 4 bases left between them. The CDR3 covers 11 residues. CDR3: CASSEEETQYF. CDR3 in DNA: TGTGCCAGCAGCGAAGAAGAGACCCAGTACTTC.

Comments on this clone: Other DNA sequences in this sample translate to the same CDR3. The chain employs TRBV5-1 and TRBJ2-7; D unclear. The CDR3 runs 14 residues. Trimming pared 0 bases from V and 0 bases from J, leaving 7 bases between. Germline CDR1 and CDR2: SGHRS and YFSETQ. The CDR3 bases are TGCGCCAGCAGCTTGGTACCTAGCTCCTACGAGCAGTACTTC. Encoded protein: CASSLVPSSYEQYF.

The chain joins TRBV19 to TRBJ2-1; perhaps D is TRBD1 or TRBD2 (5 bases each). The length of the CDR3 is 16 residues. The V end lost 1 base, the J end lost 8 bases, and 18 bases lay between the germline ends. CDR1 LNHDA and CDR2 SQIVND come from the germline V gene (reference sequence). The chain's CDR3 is CASSIVSGAVIYEQFF. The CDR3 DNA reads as TGTGCCAGTAGTATAGTATCCGGGGCGGTCATTTATGAGCAGTTCTTC.

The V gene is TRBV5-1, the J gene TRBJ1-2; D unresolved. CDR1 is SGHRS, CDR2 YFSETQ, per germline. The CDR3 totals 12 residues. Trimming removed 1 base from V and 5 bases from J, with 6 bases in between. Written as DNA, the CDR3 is TGCGCCAGCAGCTTGTTGGGGTATGGCTACACCTTC. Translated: CASSLLGYGYTF.

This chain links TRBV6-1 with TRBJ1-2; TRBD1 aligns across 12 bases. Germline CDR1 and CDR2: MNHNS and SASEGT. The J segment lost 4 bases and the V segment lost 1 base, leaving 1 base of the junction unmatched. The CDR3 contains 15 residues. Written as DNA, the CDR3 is TGTGCCAGCAGTGAAGTGGGACAGGGGGCCTATGGCTACACCTTC. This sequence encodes CASSEVGQGAYGYTF.

The DNA for the CDR3 is TGTGCCAGCAGCTCCCTGTGGAGGGGTTCTTTCGGCTACACCTTC. This sequence encodes CASSSLWRGSFGYTF. This sequence joins TRBV11-2 and TRBJ1-2, with a tentative D call TRBD1 (5 bases). The V and J ends lost 4 bases and 8 bases respectively, with 20 bases between them. Germline CDR1 reads SGHAT; CDR2 reads FQNNGV. The length of the CDR3 is 15 residues.

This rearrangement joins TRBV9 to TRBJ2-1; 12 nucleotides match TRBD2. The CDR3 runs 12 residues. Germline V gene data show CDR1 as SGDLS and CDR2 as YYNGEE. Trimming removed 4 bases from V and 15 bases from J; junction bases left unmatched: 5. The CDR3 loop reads CASSSTSGRAFF. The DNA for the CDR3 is TGTGCCAGCAGCTCGACTAGCGGGAGAGCGTTCTTC.

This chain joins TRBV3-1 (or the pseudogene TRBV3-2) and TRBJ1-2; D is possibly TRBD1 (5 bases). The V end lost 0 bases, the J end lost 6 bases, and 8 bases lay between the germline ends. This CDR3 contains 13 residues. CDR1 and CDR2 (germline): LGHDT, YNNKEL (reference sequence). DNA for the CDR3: TGTGCCAGCAGCCAAGATCCCAGGGATGGCTACACCTTC. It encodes CASSQDPRDGYTF.

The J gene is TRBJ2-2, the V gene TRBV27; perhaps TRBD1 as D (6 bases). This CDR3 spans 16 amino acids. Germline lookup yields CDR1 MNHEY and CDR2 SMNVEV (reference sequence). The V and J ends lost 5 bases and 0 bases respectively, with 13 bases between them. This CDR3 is CASSVLQGANTGELFF. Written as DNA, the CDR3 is TGTGCCAGCAGTGTACTACAGGGCGCGAACACCGGGGAGCTGTTTTTT.

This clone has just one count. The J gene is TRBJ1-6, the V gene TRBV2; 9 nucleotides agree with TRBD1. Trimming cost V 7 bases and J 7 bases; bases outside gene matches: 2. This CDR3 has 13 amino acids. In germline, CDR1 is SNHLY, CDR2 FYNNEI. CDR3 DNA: TGTGCCAGCACGGGACAGGGAAATTCACCCCTCCACTTT. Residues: CASTGQGNSPLHF.

Here the CDR3 DNA reads TGTGCCAGCAGCCAGAGCCTAGGTTTGGGCTACACCTTC. Its translation: CASSQSLGLGYTF. The V gene is TRBV4-2, the J gene TRBJ1-2; D not certain. V lost 3 bases to trimming and J lost 8 bases, with 13 bases between them. Per the germline V gene, CDR1 is LGHNA and CDR2 is YNFKEQ. This CDR3 spans 13 amino acids.

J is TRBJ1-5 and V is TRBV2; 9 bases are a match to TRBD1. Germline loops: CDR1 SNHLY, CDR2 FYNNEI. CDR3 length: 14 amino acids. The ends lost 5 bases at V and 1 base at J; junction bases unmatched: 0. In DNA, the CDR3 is TGTGCCAGCAGTACAGGGGGCAGCAATCAGCCCCAGCATTTT. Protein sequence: CASSTGGSNQPQHF.

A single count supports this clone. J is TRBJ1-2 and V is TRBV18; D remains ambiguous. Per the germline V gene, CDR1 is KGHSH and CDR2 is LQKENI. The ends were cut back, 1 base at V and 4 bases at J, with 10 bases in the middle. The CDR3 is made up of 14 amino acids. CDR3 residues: CASSPRDGFYGYTF. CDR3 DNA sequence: TGTGCCAGCTCACCACGCGACGGTTTCTATGGCTACACCTTC.

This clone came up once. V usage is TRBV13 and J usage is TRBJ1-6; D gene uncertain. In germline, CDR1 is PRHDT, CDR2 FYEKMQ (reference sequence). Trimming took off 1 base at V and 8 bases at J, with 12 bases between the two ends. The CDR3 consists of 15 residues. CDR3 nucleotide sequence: TGTGCCAGCAGCTTAGCTCGACAAACGGATTCACCCCTCCACTTT. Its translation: CASSLARQTDSPLHF.

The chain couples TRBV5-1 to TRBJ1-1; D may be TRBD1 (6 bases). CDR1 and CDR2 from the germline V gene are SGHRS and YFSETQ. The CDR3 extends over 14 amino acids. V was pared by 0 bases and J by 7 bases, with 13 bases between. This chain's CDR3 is CASSLVDSALEAFF. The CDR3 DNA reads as TGCGCCAGCAGCTTGGTGGACAGCGCCCTTGAAGCTTTCTTT.

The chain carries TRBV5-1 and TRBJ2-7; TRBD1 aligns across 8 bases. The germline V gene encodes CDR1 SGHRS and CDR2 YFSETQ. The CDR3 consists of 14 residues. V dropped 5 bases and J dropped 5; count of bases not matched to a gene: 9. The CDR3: CASSLSDRGHEQYF. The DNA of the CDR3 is TGCGCCAGCAGTTTGTCTGACAGGGGACACGAGCAGTACTTC.

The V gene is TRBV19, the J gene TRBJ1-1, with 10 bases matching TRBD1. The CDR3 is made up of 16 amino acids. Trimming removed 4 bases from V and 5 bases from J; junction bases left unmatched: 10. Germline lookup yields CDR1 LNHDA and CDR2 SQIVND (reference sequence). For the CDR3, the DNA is TGTGCCAGTAGTAGATCTCGACAGGGGGCATATACTGAAGCTTTCTTT. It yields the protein CASSRSRQGAYTEAFF.

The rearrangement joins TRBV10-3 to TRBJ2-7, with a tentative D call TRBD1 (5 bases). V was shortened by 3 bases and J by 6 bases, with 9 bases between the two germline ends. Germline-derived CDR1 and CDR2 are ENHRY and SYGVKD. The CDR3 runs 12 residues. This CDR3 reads CAISDVGVEQYF. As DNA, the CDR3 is TGTGCCATCAGTGACGTAGGGGTCGAGCAGTACTTC.

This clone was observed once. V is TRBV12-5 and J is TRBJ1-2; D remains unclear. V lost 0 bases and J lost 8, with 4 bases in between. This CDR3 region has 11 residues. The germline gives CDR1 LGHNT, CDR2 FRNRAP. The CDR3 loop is CASGLVTGYTF. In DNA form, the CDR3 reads TGTGCTAGTGGTTTGGTTACCGGCTACACCTTC.

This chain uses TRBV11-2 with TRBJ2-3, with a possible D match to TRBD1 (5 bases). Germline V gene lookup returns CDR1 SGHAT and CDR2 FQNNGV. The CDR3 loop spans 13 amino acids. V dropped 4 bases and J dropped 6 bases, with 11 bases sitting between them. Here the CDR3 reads CASSYRPGDTQYF. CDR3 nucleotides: TGTGCCAGCAGCTACCGGCCAGGGGATACGCAGTATTTT.

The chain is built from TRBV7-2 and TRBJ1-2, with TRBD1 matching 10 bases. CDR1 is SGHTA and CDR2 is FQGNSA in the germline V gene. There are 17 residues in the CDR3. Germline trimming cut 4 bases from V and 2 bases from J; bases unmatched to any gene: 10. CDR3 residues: CASSSNRGTGANYGYTF. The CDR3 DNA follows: TGTGCCAGCAGCTCGAACCGAGGGACAGGGGCGAACTATGGCTACACCTTC. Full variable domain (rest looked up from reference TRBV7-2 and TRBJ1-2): GAGVSQSPSNKVTEKGKDVELRCDPISGHTALYWYRQSLGQGLEFLIYFQGNSAPDKSGLPSDRFSAERTGGSVSTLTIQRTQQEDSAVYLCASSSNRGTGANYGYTFGSGTRLTVV.